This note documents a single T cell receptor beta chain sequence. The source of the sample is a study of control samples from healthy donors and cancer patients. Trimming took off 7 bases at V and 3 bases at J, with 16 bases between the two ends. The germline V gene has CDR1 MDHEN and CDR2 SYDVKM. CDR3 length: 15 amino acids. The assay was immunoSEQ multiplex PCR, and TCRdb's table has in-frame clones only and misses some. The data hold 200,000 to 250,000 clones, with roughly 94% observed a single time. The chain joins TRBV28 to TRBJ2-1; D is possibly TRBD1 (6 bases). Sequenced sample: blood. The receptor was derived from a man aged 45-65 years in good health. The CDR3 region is CASTLGGGLYNEQFF. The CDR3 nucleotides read TGTGCCAGCACCTTAGGGGGTGGGCTCTACAATGAGCAGTTCTTC. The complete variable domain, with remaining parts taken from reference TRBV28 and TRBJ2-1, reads DVKVTQSSRYLVKRTGEKVFLECVQDMDHENMFWYRQDPGLGLRLIYFSYDVKMKEKGDIPEGYSVSREKKERFSLILESASTNQTSMYLCASTLGGGLYNEQFFGPGTRLTVL.